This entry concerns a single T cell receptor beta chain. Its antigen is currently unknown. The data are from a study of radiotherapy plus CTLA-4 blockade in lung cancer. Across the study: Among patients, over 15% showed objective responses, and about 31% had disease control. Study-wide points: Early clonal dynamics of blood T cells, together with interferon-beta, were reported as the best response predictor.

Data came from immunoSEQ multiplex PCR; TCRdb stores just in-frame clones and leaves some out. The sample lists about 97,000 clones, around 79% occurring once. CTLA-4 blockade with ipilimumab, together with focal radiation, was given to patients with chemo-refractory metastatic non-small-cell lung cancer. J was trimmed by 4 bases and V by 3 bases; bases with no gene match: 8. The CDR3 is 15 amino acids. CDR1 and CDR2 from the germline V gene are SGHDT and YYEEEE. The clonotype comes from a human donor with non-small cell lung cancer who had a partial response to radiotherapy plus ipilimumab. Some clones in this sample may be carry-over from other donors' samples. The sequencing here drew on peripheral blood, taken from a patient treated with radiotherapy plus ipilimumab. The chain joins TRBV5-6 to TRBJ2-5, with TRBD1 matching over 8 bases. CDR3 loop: CASSSDRGVRETQYF. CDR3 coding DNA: TGTGCCAGCAGCTCCGACAGGGGCGTTCGAGAGACCCAGTACTTC.